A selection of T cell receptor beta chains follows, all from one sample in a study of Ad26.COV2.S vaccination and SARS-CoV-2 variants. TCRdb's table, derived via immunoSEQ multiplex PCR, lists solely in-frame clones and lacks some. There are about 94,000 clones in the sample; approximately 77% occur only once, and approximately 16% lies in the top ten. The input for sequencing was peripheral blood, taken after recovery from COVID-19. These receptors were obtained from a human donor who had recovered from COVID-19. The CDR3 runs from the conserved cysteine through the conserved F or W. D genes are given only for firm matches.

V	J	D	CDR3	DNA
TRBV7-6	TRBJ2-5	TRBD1	CASSWDTSGQQETQYF	TGTGCCAGCAGCTGGGATACCTCGGGACAGCAAGAGACCCAGTACTTC
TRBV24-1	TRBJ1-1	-	CATSDSRATEAFF	TGTGCCACCAGTGATTCCAGGGCTACTGAAGCTTTCTTT
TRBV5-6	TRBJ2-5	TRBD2	CASSSGLAGVLGKETQYF	TGTGCCAGCAGCTCGGGACTAGCGGGAGTCCTGGGGAAAGAGACCCAGTACTTC
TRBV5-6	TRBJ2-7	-	CASGYRNSYEQYF	TGTGCCAGCGGGTACAGAAACTCCTACGAGCAGTACTTC
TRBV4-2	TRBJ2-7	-	CASRLVRGGVTSYEQYF	TGTGCCAGCAGACTGGTTAGGGGCGGTGTAACTTCCTACGAGCAGTACTTC
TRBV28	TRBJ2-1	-	CASSRAGTGLYEQFF	TGTGCCAGCAGTCGGGCCGGGACGGGTCTGTATGAGCAGTTCTTC
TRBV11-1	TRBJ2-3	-	CASSLSGARSDTQYF	TGTGCCAGCAGCTTATCTGGGGCTAGATCTGATACGCAGTATTTT
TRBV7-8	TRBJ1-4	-	CASSPRTASNEKLFF	TGTGCCAGCAGCCCACGGACAGCCTCTAATGAAAAACTGTTTTTT
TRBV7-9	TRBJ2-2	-	CASSLGAGASGELFF	TGTGCCAGCAGCTTAGGCGCAGGGGCATCGGGGGAGCTGTTTTTT
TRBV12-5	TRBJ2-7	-	CASGLATGSYEQYF	TGTGCTAGTGGTTTGGCTACCGGGAGCTACGAGCAGTACTTC
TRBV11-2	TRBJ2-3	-	CASSPVADTQYF	TGTGCCAGCAGCCCGGTCGCAGATACGCAGTATTTT
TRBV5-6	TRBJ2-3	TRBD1	CASRRGPTDTQYF	TGTGCCAGCAGGAGGGGGCCCACAGATACGCAGTATTTT
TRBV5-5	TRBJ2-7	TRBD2	CASSGRGGAYEQYF	TGTGCCAGCAGCGGGCGGGGGGGAGCCTACGAGCAGTACTTC
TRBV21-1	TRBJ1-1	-	CASSPVEGSSTEAFF	TGTGCCAGCAGCCCGGTCGAGGGTTCGAGCACTGAAGCTTTCTTT